Listed below are T cell receptor beta chains from one sample, sequenced in a study of blood T cells in healthy people across ages. MiXCR, run by TCRdb on the 5' RACE reads, gives a single entry per CDR3 protein. The table lists about 650,000 distinct CDR3 sequences, roughly half of them singletons. Sequences were obtained from blood. The receptor source for this set is a woman aged 80 or older in good health. Both conserved end residues are part of each CDR3. D genes are given only for firm matches. Size is stated for part of the rows, as once, few or many counts, or as a class when the clone is expanded.

cdr3_aa: CSASPTGIDYGYTF
cdr3_nt: TGCAGTGCTAGCCCCACAGGGATCGACTATGGCTACACCTTC
clone_size: many
v_call: TRBV20-1
d_call: -
j_call: TRBJ1-2

cdr3_aa: CASSTNVSYEQYF
cdr3_nt: TGCGCCAGCAGCACCAATGTCTCCTACGAGCAGTACTTC
clone_size: many
v_call: TRBV5-1
d_call: -
j_call: TRBJ2-7

cdr3_aa: CSVDVPEQGPDTQYF
cdr3_nt: TGCAGCGTTGACGTGCCCGAGCAGGGCCCGGATACGCAGTATTTT
clone_size: -
v_call: TRBV29-1
d_call: -
j_call: TRBJ2-3

cdr3_aa: CATSRDGGPLGYGYTF
cdr3_nt: TGTGCCACCAGCAGAGATGGGGGACCGCTAGGGTATGGCTACACCTTC
clone_size: -
v_call: TRBV15
d_call: -
j_call: TRBJ1-2

cdr3_aa: CASSHGDRGQETQYF
cdr3_nt: TGTGCCAGCAGCCATGGGGACAGGGGTCAAGAGACCCAGTACTTC
clone_size: few
v_call: TRBV4-2
d_call: TRBD1
j_call: TRBJ2-5

cdr3_aa: CASSLGGDINYGYTF
cdr3_nt: TGTGCCAGCAGCTTAGGTGGGGATATTAACTATGGCTACACCTTC
clone_size: -
v_call: TRBV7-9
d_call: -
j_call: TRBJ1-2

cdr3_aa: CASSAHGREVSEAFF
cdr3_nt: TGTGCCAGCAGTGCACACGGCAGGGAAGTTAGTGAAGCTTTCTTT
clone_size: -
v_call: TRBV3-1
d_call: -
j_call: TRBJ1-1

cdr3_aa: CASSSATSGSSYEQYF
cdr3_nt: TGTGCCAGCAGTTCTGCTACTAGCGGGAGCTCCTACGAGCAGTACTTC
clone_size: few
v_call: TRBV28
d_call: TRBD2
j_call: TRBJ2-7

cdr3_aa: CASRQGQMLQETQYF
cdr3_nt: TGTGCCAGCAGACAGGGACAGATGCTACAAGAGACCCAGTACTTC
clone_size: -
v_call: TRBV7-2
d_call: TRBD1
j_call: TRBJ2-5

cdr3_aa: CASSLGTGGQGAQHF
cdr3_nt: TGTGCCAGCAGTTTAGGTACAGGGGGCCAAGGGGCCCAGCATTTT
clone_size: many
v_call: TRBV12-3/TRBV12-4
d_call: TRBD1
j_call: TRBJ1-5

cdr3_aa: CASSERRADPPYEQYF
cdr3_nt: TGTGCCAGCAGTGAAAGACGGGCAGATCCTCCCTACGAGCAGTACTTC
clone_size: few
v_call: TRBV2
d_call: -
j_call: TRBJ2-7

cdr3_aa: CASSLTGGLAGGEQFF
cdr3_nt: TGTGCCAGCAGCCTCACGGGTGGACTAGCGGGGGGTGAGCAGTTCTTC
clone_size: -
v_call: TRBV6-6
d_call: TRBD2
j_call: TRBJ2-1

cdr3_aa: CASSPIQGQETQYF
cdr3_nt: TGTGCCAGCAGCCCAATTCAGGGGCAAGAGACCCAGTACTTC
clone_size: once
v_call: TRBV11-2
d_call: -
j_call: TRBJ2-5

cdr3_aa: CSARDFLAGGYNEQFF
cdr3_nt: TGCAGTGCTAGAGATTTCCTAGCGGGAGGATACAATGAGCAGTTCTTC
clone_size: many
v_call: TRBV20-1
d_call: TRBD2
j_call: TRBJ2-1

cdr3_aa: CASSPRTIQETQYF
cdr3_nt: TGTGCCAGCTCACCTAGGACAATACAAGAGACCCAGTACTTC
clone_size: -
v_call: TRBV18
d_call: -
j_call: TRBJ2-5

cdr3_aa: CASSFGTSAAEQYF
cdr3_nt: TGTGCCAGCAGCTTCGGGACTAGCGCTGCTGAGCAGTACTTC
clone_size: many
v_call: TRBV7-9
d_call: TRBD2
j_call: TRBJ2-7

cdr3_aa: CASSRGPAVEQYF
cdr3_nt: TGTGCCAGCAGCAGGGGACCAGCGGTCGAGCAGTACTTC
clone_size: once
v_call: TRBV7-3
d_call: -
j_call: TRBJ2-7

cdr3_aa: CASSRDYSQETQYF
cdr3_nt: TGTGCCAGCAGCCGGGACTACTCCCAAGAGACCCAGTACTTC
clone_size: many
v_call: TRBV7-9
d_call: TRBD2
j_call: TRBJ2-5

cdr3_aa: CASSPQSVFGYTF
cdr3_nt: TGTGCCAGCAGTCCGCAGAGTGTGTTCGGCTACACCTTC
clone_size: many
v_call: TRBV12-3/TRBV12-4
d_call: -
j_call: TRBJ1-2

cdr3_aa: CASSLGQGEMNTEAFF
cdr3_nt: TGTGCCAGCAGCCTGGGACAGGGGGAAATGAACACTGAAGCTTTCTTT
clone_size: -
v_call: TRBV6-6
d_call: TRBD1
j_call: TRBJ1-1

cdr3_aa: CASYTFKGRGPPETQYF
cdr3_nt: TGTGCCAGTTACACCTTTAAAGGGAGGGGGCCTCCAGAGACCCAGTACTTC
clone_size: -
v_call: TRBV7-6
d_call: -
j_call: TRBJ2-5

cdr3_aa: CASSPQEETQYF
cdr3_nt: TGTGCCAGCTCACCACAGGAAGAGACCCAGTACTTC
clone_size: many
v_call: TRBV18
d_call: -
j_call: TRBJ2-5

cdr3_aa: CSARTSYSYNEQFF
cdr3_nt: TGCAGTGCTAGAACCTCGTACTCCTACAATGAGCAGTTCTTC
clone_size: -
v_call: TRBV20-1
d_call: -
j_call: TRBJ2-1

cdr3_aa: CASSQDSPSGGTQYF
cdr3_nt: TGCGCCAGCAGCCAAGATTCGCCTAGCGGGGGGACCCAGTACTTC
clone_size: many
v_call: TRBV4-1
d_call: TRBD2
j_call: TRBJ2-5

cdr3_aa: CASSFTGTANQPQHF
cdr3_nt: TGTGCCAGCAGCTTTACCGGGACAGCTAATCAGCCCCAGCATTTT
clone_size: -
v_call: TRBV5-6
d_call: TRBD1
j_call: TRBJ1-5

cdr3_aa: CASSLEVRQPQHF
cdr3_nt: TGTGCCAGCTCACTAGAAGTGAGGCAGCCCCAGCATTTT
clone_size: -
v_call: TRBV18
d_call: -
j_call: TRBJ1-5

cdr3_aa: CSVVQNTEVFF
cdr3_nt: TGCAGCGTTGTCCAGAACACTGAAGTTTTCTTT
clone_size: -
v_call: TRBV29-1
d_call: -
j_call: TRBJ1-1

cdr3_aa: CASSLGPGLGQPQHF
cdr3_nt: TGCGCCAGCAGCTTGGGTCCAGGTTTGGGTCAGCCCCAGCATTTT
clone_size: few
v_call: TRBV5-1
d_call: -
j_call: TRBJ1-5

cdr3_aa: CASMAGAYTDTQYF
cdr3_nt: TGTGCCAGCATGGCGGGGGCCTACACAGATACGCAGTATTTT
clone_size: many
v_call: TRBV2
d_call: -
j_call: TRBJ2-3

cdr3_aa: CASSLSRGPNSPLHF
cdr3_nt: TGCGCCAGCAGCTTATCGAGGGGGCCGAATTCACCCCTCCACTTT
clone_size: many
v_call: TRBV5-1
d_call: TRBD1
j_call: TRBJ1-6

cdr3_aa: CASSRPTSRETQYF
cdr3_nt: TGTGCCAGCAGCCGCCCGACTAGCAGGGAGACCCAGTACTTC
clone_size: -
v_call: TRBV7-9
d_call: TRBD2
j_call: TRBJ2-5

cdr3_aa: CASSLSKTVPYEQYF
cdr3_nt: TGTGCCAGCAGTTTATCCAAGACAGTTCCCTACGAGCAGTACTTC
clone_size: many
v_call: TRBV27
d_call: -
j_call: TRBJ2-7

cdr3_aa: CASSSTRGGTNKKLFF
cdr3_nt: TGTGCCAGCAGCTCAACCCGGGGGGGAACTAATAAAAAACTGTTTTTT
clone_size: -
v_call: TRBV7-8
d_call: -
j_call: TRBJ1-4

cdr3_aa: CASSARGDNEQYF
cdr3_nt: TGTGCCAGCAGCGCTAGGGGCGACAATGAGCAGTACTTC
clone_size: few
v_call: TRBV9
d_call: -
j_call: TRBJ2-7

cdr3_aa: CASSLQVGSGATGELFF
cdr3_nt: TGCGCCAGCAGCTTGCAGGTCGGGAGCGGGGCCACCGGGGAGCTGTTTTTT
clone_size: few
v_call: TRBV5-1
d_call: TRBD2
j_call: TRBJ2-2

cdr3_aa: CASAAGTEYQETQFF
cdr3_nt: TGTGCCAGCGCAGCGGGCACGGAGTACCAAGAGACCCAGTTCTTC
clone_size: -
v_call: TRBV21-1
d_call: -
j_call: TRBJ2-1

cdr3_aa: CASGDGGSNQPQHF
cdr3_nt: TGTGCCAGCGGGGACGGGGGGAGCAATCAGCCCCAGCATTTT
clone_size: few
v_call: TRBV27
d_call: -
j_call: TRBJ1-5

cdr3_aa: CASTVDGEKLFF
cdr3_nt: TGCGCCAGCACCGTAGACGGGGAAAAACTGTTTTTT
clone_size: -
v_call: TRBV5-1
d_call: -
j_call: TRBJ1-4

cdr3_aa: CASSLGQGLSYEQYF
cdr3_nt: TGTGCCAGCAGCTTAGGACAGGGGCTTTCCTACGAGCAGTACTTC
clone_size: many
v_call: TRBV7-9
d_call: TRBD1
j_call: TRBJ2-7

cdr3_aa: CASSLNRLASEQYF
cdr3_nt: TGTGCCAGCAGTTTAAACCGACTAGCGAGCGAGCAGTACTTC
clone_size: few
v_call: TRBV12-3/TRBV12-4
d_call: TRBD2
j_call: TRBJ2-7

cdr3_aa: CASSYSSAGESEQYF
cdr3_nt: TGTGCCAGCAGTTACTCCTCGGCGGGGGAAAGTGAGCAGTACTTC
clone_size: many
v_call: TRBV6-6
d_call: TRBD2
j_call: TRBJ2-7

cdr3_aa: CASSQDWSGSTGYTF
cdr3_nt: TGTGCCAGCAGCCAAGATTGGAGCGGCAGTACGGGCTACACCTTC
clone_size: -
v_call: TRBV4-2
d_call: -
j_call: TRBJ1-2

cdr3_aa: CASSTRTFWATQETQYF
cdr3_nt: TGTGCCAGCAGCACGCGGACTTTTTGGGCAACGCAAGAGACCCAGTACTTC
clone_size: -
v_call: TRBV7-2
d_call: -
j_call: TRBJ2-5

cdr3_aa: CARWDDLGGDTQYF
cdr3_nt: TGTGCCAGGTGGGACGACCTGGGGGGAGATACGCAGTATTTT
clone_size: -
v_call: TRBV27
d_call: -
j_call: TRBJ2-3

cdr3_aa: CASSPGQGFYEQYF
cdr3_nt: TGCGCCAGCAGCCCCGGACAGGGATTCTACGAGCAGTACTTC
clone_size: -
v_call: TRBV5-1
d_call: TRBD1
j_call: TRBJ2-7